Below are 19 T cell receptor beta chains sequenced from a single sample in a study of vaccination effects on CD4 cells after COVID-19. Ahead of sequencing, the ViraFEST assay grew antigen-specific CD4+ T cells using viral peptide pools. Cultured cells yielded isolated CD4+ T cells after nine to ten days. Prior SARS-CoV-2 infection was absent in the vaccine recipients, as shown by negative nucleocapsid antibodies. Repertoires were generated with immunoSEQ multiplex PCR, while TCRdb's copy carries only in-frame clones and drops some. The table has about 68,000 clones, 80% seen once. No cognate antigen is known for these TCRs. The material was CD4+ T cells from PBMCs cultured with SARS-CoV-2 spike peptides, obtained before COVID-19 vaccination. Every receptor here comes from a human donor who received a COVID-19 vaccine.

The chain carries TRBV6-1 and TRBJ1-6; D uncertain. The CDR3 is 15 amino acids. The germline V gene has CDR1 MNHNS and CDR2 SASEGT. Trimming removed 1 base from V and 0 bases from J, with 4 bases in between. The CDR3 sequence is CASSEDSSYNSPLHF. CDR3 DNA sequence: TGTGCCAGCAGTGAAGACAGCTCCTATAATTCACCCCTCCACTTT.

The V and J genes are TRBV2 and TRBJ2-7; TRBD2 matches at 8 bases. CDR3 length equals 17 residues. CDR1 is SNHLY, CDR2 FYNNEI, per germline. Trimming cost V 4 bases and J 3 bases; bases outside gene matches: 14. CDR3: CASSVKSVGLGFYEQYV. The CDR3 nucleotides are TGTGCCAGCAGTGTGAAATCTGTGGGACTAGGGTTCTACGAGCAGTACGTC.

CDR3 in amino acids: CASSLDRGSNQPQHF. CDR3 sequence (DNA): TGCGCCAGCAGCTTGGACAGGGGTAGCAATCAGCCCCAGCATTTT. The chain combines TRBV5-1 with TRBJ1-5, with 7 bases identical to TRBD1. CDR1 and CDR2 from the germline V gene are SGHRS and YFSETQ. The ends lost 0 bases at V and 0 bases at J; junction bases unmatched: 0. This CDR3 has 15 amino acids.

This clone showed up just a few times. The V call is TRBV2, the J call TRBJ1-1, with D unclear. Deletions cut 5 bases from V and 1 base from J, with 8 bases between. In germline, CDR1 is SNHLY, CDR2 FYNNEI. This CDR3 is 13 amino acids long. CDR3 sequence: CASSQDGNTEAFF. The DNA for the CDR3 is TGTGCCAGCAGTCAGGACGGGAACACTGAAGCTTTCTTT.

The CDR3 loop reads CASSPGTGGFHEQYV. CDR3 nucleotide sequence: TGCGCCAGCAGCCCGGGGACAGGGGGTTTCCACGAGCAGTACGTC. This chain links TRBV5-1 with TRBJ2-7; 11 bases map to TRBD1. CDR3 length equals 15 residues. The V gene's germline CDR1 is SGHRS and CDR2 YFSETQ. With 4 bases clipped from V and 5 bases from J, the junction kept 8 bases outside the gene matches.

V and J are TRBV15 and TRBJ1-5; tentatively, D is TRBD1 (6 bases). V was trimmed by 5 bases and J by 0 bases, leaving 11 bases between them. This CDR3 is 15 amino acids long. Germline lookup yields CDR1 LNHNV and CDR2 YYDKDF (reference sequence). CDR3 sequence reads: CATSGGQYSNQPQHF. CDR3 DNA: TGTGCCACCAGCGGGGGACAATATAGCAATCAGCCCCAGCATTTT.

This clone was detected a few times. V usage is TRBV7-3 and J usage is TRBJ1-1; D uncertain. This CDR3 has 14 residues. V lost 5 bases and J 1 base, leaving 11 bases between the germline ends. Germline V gives CDR1 SGHTA, CDR2 FQGTGA. The CDR3: CASSARRANTEAFF. CDR3 nucleotides: TGTGCCAGCAGCGCCAGACGGGCGAACACTGAAGCTTTCTTT.

The J gene is TRBJ1-2, the V gene TRBV6-1; D remains ambiguous. The CDR3 sequence is 15 residues long. The germline V gene has CDR1 MNHNS and CDR2 SASEGT. The germline V and J ends were trimmed by 0 bases and 6 bases, with 14 bases remaining between them. The CDR3: CASSEALSVRDGYTF. CDR3 sequence (DNA): TGTGCCAGCAGTGAAGCGCTAAGTGTCCGGGATGGCTACACCTTC.

This clone was seen more than once but under ten times. V gene TRBV29-1 combines with J gene TRBJ1-1; D is unclear. CDR1 is SQVTM and CDR2 is ANQGSEA in the germline V gene. This CDR3 spans 10 amino acids. Trimming cost V 6 bases and J 0 bases, with 2 bases left between them. CDR3 residues: CSVMNTEAFF. The CDR3 DNA is TGCAGCGTCATGAACACTGAAGCTTTCTTT.

The V gene is TRBV6-6, the J gene TRBJ1-3; D ambiguous. V lost 0 bases and J 2 bases, leaving 2 bases between the germline ends. This CDR3 comprises 13 residues. Germline CDR1 is MNHNY and CDR2 is SVGAGI (reference sequence). CDR3 coding DNA: TGTGCCAGCAGTTACTCGGCTGGAAACACCATATATTTT. It is translated as CASSYSAGNTIYF.

The chain couples TRBV27 to TRBJ2-2, with 7 bases that match TRBD2. Germline CDR1 is MNHEY and CDR2 is SMNVEV (reference sequence). This CDR3 has 15 amino acids. J lost 3 bases, V lost 3 bases, and 4 bases had no gene match. DNA of the CDR3: TGTGCCAGCAGTTTGGATCGGGGGGACACCGGGGAGCTGTTTTTT. Protein sequence: CASSLDRGDTGELFF.

CDR3 region: CAISENARDRVHEQYV. CDR3 coding DNA: TGTGCCATCAGTGAAAACGCCCGGGACAGGGTCCACGAGCAGTACGTC. The V gene is TRBV10-3, the J gene TRBJ2-7; 9 bases fit TRBD1. CDR3 length: 16 amino acids. The junction had 11 bases not matched to a gene; V was cut back by 3 bases and J by 5 bases. Germline CDR1 and CDR2: ENHRY and SYGVKD.

This chain joins TRBV5-8 and TRBJ2-1; 12 nucleotides align to TRBD2. Trimming took 3 bases from V and 4 from J; bases not matched to a gene: 2. In germline, CDR1 is SGHTS, CDR2 YDEGEE. The length of the CDR3 is 15 residues. The CDR3: CASSSGLAGYNEQFF. The CDR3 nucleotides read TGTGCCAGCAGCTCTGGACTAGCGGGGTACAATGAGCAGTTCTTC. Full variable domain (rest looked up from reference TRBV5-8 and TRBJ2-1): EAGVTQSPTHLIKTRGQQATLRCSPISGHTSVYWYQQALGLGLQFLLWYDEGEERNRGNFPPRFSGRQFPNYSSELNVNALELEDSALYLCASSSGLAGYNEQFFGPGTRLTVL.

The DNA of the CDR3 is TGTGCCAGTAGTACCTTCGGACAGGGAACGGGTTCACCCCTCCACTTT. Encoded protein: CASSTFGQGTGSPLHF. V and J are TRBV19 and TRBJ1-6; 8 bases are a match to TRBD1. Per the germline V gene, CDR1 is LNHDA and CDR2 is SQIVND (reference sequence). V trimming: 4 bases; J trimming: 9 bases; junction bases outside the gene matches: 11. CDR3 length: 16 amino acids.

The rearrangement links TRBV7-3 to TRBJ1-1; a possible D gene is TRBD1 (6 bases). Trimming took off 3 bases at V and 11 bases at J, with 13 bases between the two ends. Germline V CDR1 and CDR2: SGHTA, FQGTGA. CDR3 length: 12 amino acids. CDR3 nucleotides: TGTGCCAGCAGCTTGGCAGGGGTGCCGGCTTTCTTT. It translates to CASSLAGVPAFF.

This clone was detected once. The rearrangement links TRBV5-1 to TRBJ2-5; D not certain. The CDR3 covers 12 residues. Germline assignment: CDR1 SGHRS and CDR2 YFSETQ. Trimming removed 5 bases at V and 4 bases at J, with 9 bases between. DNA for the CDR3: TGCGCCAGCAGTAACAGCCGAGAGACCCAGTACTTC. This sequence encodes CASSNSRETQYF.

This sequence joins TRBV2 and TRBJ2-5, with 15 nucleotides matching TRBD2. The CDR3 covers 16 residues. The ends lost 5 bases at V and 5 bases at J; junction bases unmatched: 6. In germline, CDR1 is SNHLY, CDR2 FYNNEI. The CDR3 region is CASSRGLAGGPETQYF. In nucleotides, the CDR3 is TGTGCCAGCAGTCGTGGACTAGCGGGGGGGCCGGAGACCCAGTACTTC.

This chain connects TRBV6-6 to TRBJ1-5, with D maybe TRBD1 (5 bases). Germline V lookup: CDR1 MNHNY, CDR2 SVGAGI (reference sequence). The CDR3 length is 13 residues. Trimming pared 8 bases from V and 7 bases from J, leaving 15 bases between. The CDR3 nucleotides read TGTGCCAGCGCCGCGGCAGGGCAGCAGCCCCAGCATTTT. Its protein product is CASAAAGQQPQHF.

The rearrangement uses TRBV10-1 and TRBJ1-1, with TRBD1 as a possible D gene (5 bases). Germline assignment: CDR1 WNHNN and CDR2 SYGVQD (reference sequence). Trimming removed 5 bases from V and 5 bases from J, with 6 bases in between. This CDR3 is built from 11 residues. The CDR3 sequence: CASSRGTEAFF. The CDR3 DNA sequence: TGCGCCAGCAGTAGGGGTACTGAAGCTTTCTTT.